The rows below give T cell receptor beta chains drawn from one sample of a study of blood T cell repertoires in COVID-19. The repertoire was sequenced with immunoSEQ multiplex PCR; TCRdb's copy has only in-frame clones and lacks some. The sample contains about 260,000 clones, approximately 80% of which appear only once. Sequences were obtained from peripheral blood. All receptors come from a man aged 60 to 75 with acute or convalescent COVID-19. CDR3s include the opening cysteine and the closing phenylalanine or tryptophan. A D gene is named only where the DNA matches it firmly. Expanded clones get a size class; other rows say once, few or many, or leave the size out.

j_call	v_call	d_call	clone_size	cdr3_aa	cdr3_nt
TRBJ2-1	TRBV19	TRBD2	.	CASNSIGLAGGSSYNEQFF	TGTGCCAGTAATTCGATCGGACTAGCGGGAGGGAGCTCCTACAATGAGCAGTTCTTC
TRBJ2-1	TRBV30	TRBD2	.	CAWRPIAGGTREQFF	TGTGCCTGGAGACCTATAGCGGGGGGGACTCGGGAGCAGTTCTTC
TRBJ2-2	TRBV4-3	TRBD1	.	CASSQYRGIGRTGELFF	TGCGCCAGCAGCCAGTACAGGGGGATCGGCCGCACCGGGGAGCTGTTTTTT
TRBJ1-2	TRBV2	TRBD1	.	CASSPGQGINYGYTF	TGTGCCAGCAGCCCGGGACAGGGGATTAACTATGGCTACACCTTC
TRBJ1-2	TRBV9	.	once	CASSVRGGGYTF	TGTGCCAGCAGCGTAAGAGGGGGTGGCTACACCTTC
TRBJ1-1	TRBV18	.	.	CASSPPGIGGNTEAFF	TGTGCCAGCTCACCACCGGGGATCGGAGGGAACACTGAAGCTTTCTTT
TRBJ1-1	TRBV6-5	.	.	CASSYDENTVSEAFF	TGTGCCAGCAGTTACGACGAAAATACAGTCTCTGAAGCTTTCTTT
TRBJ2-7	TRBV6-2/TRBV6-3	.	once	CASSYGSLPLDYEQYF	TGTGCCAGCAGTTACGGGTCCCTGCCCCTAGACTACGAGCAGTACTTC
TRBJ2-5	TRBV5-1	.	.	CASSLGQTETQYF	TGCGCCAGCAGCTTGGGACAGACAGAGACCCAGTACTTC
TRBJ2-1	TRBV5-1	.	.	CASRNLAESYNEQFF	TGCGCCAGCAGAAACCTAGCTGAGTCCTACAATGAGCAGTTCTTC
TRBJ2-5	TRBV3-1/TRBV3-2	.	.	CATHPGRQETQYF	TGTGCCACCCACCCAGGTAGGCAAGAGACCCAGTACTTC
TRBJ2-1	TRBV6-1	.	few	CASSEAGRGHEQFF	TGTGCCAGCAGTGAAGCCGGCAGGGGACATGAGCAGTTCTTC
TRBJ2-1	TRBV11-3	.	.	CASSPRTRGNEQFF	TGTGCCAGCAGCCCCCGGACCCGGGGCAATGAGCAGTTCTTC
TRBJ2-1	TRBV10-1	TRBD2	.	CASSSTSAASYNEQFF	TGCGCCAGCAGTTCGACTAGCGCGGCCTCCTACAATGAGCAGTTCTTC
TRBJ2-7	TRBV4-1	.	.	CASSQGAERRGQYF	TGCGCCAGCAGCCAAGGCGCGGAGCGCCGCGGACAGTACTTC
TRBJ1-2	TRBV28	TRBD1	once	CASSLTGAYGYTF	TGTGCCAGCAGTTTGACAGGGGCCTATGGCTACACCTTC
TRBJ2-3	TRBV7-8	.	.	CASSLAAVATDTQYF	TGTGCCAGCAGCTTAGCGGCCGTAGCGACAGATACGCAGTATTTT
TRBJ2-7	TRBV4-2	TRBD2	.	CASGSETSERGAYEQYF	TGTGCCAGCGGTTCGGAGACTAGCGAGAGAGGTGCCTACGAGCAGTACTTC
TRBJ1-2	TRBV29-1	.	.	CSVDGGDGYTF	TGCAGCGTTGATGGGGGGGATGGCTACACCTTC
TRBJ2-7	TRBV30	TRBD2	.	CAWSLGEGHEQYF	TGTGCCTGGAGCTTGGGGGAGGGCCACGAGCAGTACTTC
TRBJ2-5	TRBV5-4	TRBD1	few	CASSPPRGQPDVLETQYF	TGTGCCAGCAGCCCACCCAGGGGACAGCCCGATGTTCTGGAGACCCAGTACTTC
TRBJ1-5	TRBV18	.	.	CASSPGRVGNQPQHF	TGTGCCAGCTCACCAGGCAGGGTGGGCAATCAGCCCCAGCATTTT
TRBJ1-4	TRBV6-5	.	.	CASSYSIRVGGKLFF	TGTGCCAGCAGTTACTCGATCCGGGTGGGGGGAAAACTGTTTTTT
TRBJ2-5	TRBV6-5	.	.	CASRSSGYQETQYF	TGTGCCAGCAGATCCTCCGGTTACCAAGAGACCCAGTACTTC
TRBJ1-1	TRBV7-6	.	.	CASSSGWNTEAFF	TGTGCCAGCAGCTCGGGGTGGAACACTGAAGCTTTCTTT
TRBJ2-1	TRBV6-2/TRBV6-3	.	once	CASSKHLTSSSYNEQFF	TGTGCCAGCAGTAAACATCTGACTAGTAGCTCCTACAATGAGCAGTTCTTC
TRBJ1-2	TRBV7-9	TRBD1	.	CASSLDGTGDYGYTF	TGTGCCAGCAGCTTAGACGGGACAGGAGATTATGGCTACACCTTC
TRBJ2-1	TRBV4-1	TRBD2	.	CASSQVIQRGNEQFF	TGCGCCAGCAGCCAAGTTATCCAGCGGGGGAATGAGCAGTTCTTC
TRBJ1-3	TRBV2	TRBD1	.	CASSADRAGNTIYF	TGTGCCAGCAGTGCAGACAGGGCGGGAAACACCATATATTTT
TRBJ2-2	TRBV5-1	TRBD1	.	CASSFDRGRTGELFF	TGCGCCAGCAGCTTCGACAGGGGGAGGACCGGGGAGCTGTTTTTT
TRBJ2-7	TRBV7-2	TRBD1	.	CASSTAGTAYEQYF	TGTGCCAGCAGCACTGCCGGGACAGCCTACGAGCAGTACTTC
TRBJ1-6	TRBV30	.	.	CAWSSEAHSPLHF	TGTGCCTGGAGTTCGGAGGCACATTCACCCCTCCACTTT
TRBJ1-4	TRBV7-9	.	few	CASSQPTAGIEKLFF	TGTGCCAGCAGCCAGCCGACAGCTGGGATTGAAAAACTGTTTTTT
TRBJ2-1	TRBV7-3	TRBD2	.	CASSPSGSRPSNEQFF	TGTGCCAGCAGCCCGAGCGGGAGTAGGCCGAGCAATGAGCAGTTCTTC
TRBJ2-7	TRBV18	.	once	CASSPESGVSYEQYF	TGTGCCAGCTCACCTGAGTCAGGTGTCTCCTACGAGCAGTACTTC
TRBJ1-2	TRBV28	.	once	CASSFWDFSYGYTF	TGTGCCAGCAGTTTTTGGGACTTCTCCTATGGCTACACCTTC
TRBJ2-5	TRBV5-6	.	.	CASSLGDWETQYF	TGTGCCAGCAGCCTCGGGGACTGGGAGACCCAGTACTTC
TRBJ2-7	TRBV6-5	TRBD2	.	CASTSGLAGSYEQYF	TGTGCCAGCACCAGTGGGCTAGCGGGCTCCTACGAGCAGTACTTC
TRBJ2-6	TRBV4-3	.	.	CASSQDRQGGFSGANVLTF	TGCGCCAGCAGCCAAGATCGGCAGGGGGGCTTCTCTGGGGCCAACGTCCTGACTTTC
TRBJ2-5	TRBV7-3	TRBD1	.	CASSPTGVGETQYF	TGTGCCAGCAGCCCAACAGGGGTTGGGGAGACCCAGTACTTC
TRBJ2-7	TRBV28	.	.	CASGSEGLTSYEQYF	TGTGCCAGCGGTAGCGAGGGACTGACGTCCTACGAGCAGTACTTC
TRBJ2-3	TRBV5-1	.	.	CASSRQEVPDTQYF	TGCGCCAGCAGCCGCCAGGAAGTCCCAGATACGCAGTATTTT
TRBJ1-6	TRBV5-1	TRBD1	.	CASSTRTGGADSPLHF	TGCGCCAGCAGCACCCGGACAGGGGGCGCCGATTCACCCCTCCACTTT
TRBJ1-1	TRBV6-5	TRBD1	.	CASSSGQGVSPEAFF	TGTGCCAGCAGTTCCGGACAGGGGGTGAGCCCTGAAGCTTTCTTT
TRBJ1-1	TRBV29-1	.	.	CSVDRWNHAGGRPDTEAFF	TGCAGCGTTGATCGCTGGAACCATGCCGGGGGACGACCAGACACTGAAGCTTTCTTT
TRBJ1-3	TRBV7-9	.	once	CASSLERSRVRSGNTIYF	TGTGCCAGCAGCTTAGAGAGGTCCAGGGTGAGGTCTGGAAACACCATATATTTT
TRBJ1-2	TRBV19	TRBD1	.	CASSMSGQGNYGYTF	TGTGCCAGTAGTATGAGCGGACAGGGCAACTATGGCTACACCTTC
TRBJ1-1	TRBV7-3	.	.	CASSLYRNTEAFF	TGTGCCAGCAGCTTATACAGGAACACTGAAGCTTTCTTT
TRBJ2-1	TRBV27	TRBD2	.	CASSSGLATNEQFF	TGTGCCAGCAGTTCGGGACTAGCGACCAATGAGCAGTTCTTC
TRBJ2-3	TRBV28	.	.	CASSPPTRTQRSTDTQYF	TGTGCCAGCAGTCCCCCGACTCGAACCCAGAGAAGCACAGATACGCAGTATTTT